Described below is a single T cell receptor (beta chain) sequence and its context. This entry comes from a study of blood T cell repertoires in COVID-19. The CDR3 contains 13 residues. Profiling relied on immunoSEQ multiplex PCR, and the TCRdb table lists in-frame clones only, not all of them. There are 150,000 or so clones in the sample; more than 60% occur only once, and roughly 8.9% lies in the top ten. This TCR came from a woman in her forties or fifties with active or convalescent COVID-19. Sequencing was performed on peripheral blood. The chain couples TRBV21-1 to TRBJ2-5; the DNA was not used to check the table's D call, TRBD2. TRBV21-1 is classified as a pseudogene. CDR3 in amino acids: CASSGRRVETQYF. The CDR3 DNA follows: TGTGCCAGCAGCGGCCGGAGAGTAGAGACCCAGTACTTC.